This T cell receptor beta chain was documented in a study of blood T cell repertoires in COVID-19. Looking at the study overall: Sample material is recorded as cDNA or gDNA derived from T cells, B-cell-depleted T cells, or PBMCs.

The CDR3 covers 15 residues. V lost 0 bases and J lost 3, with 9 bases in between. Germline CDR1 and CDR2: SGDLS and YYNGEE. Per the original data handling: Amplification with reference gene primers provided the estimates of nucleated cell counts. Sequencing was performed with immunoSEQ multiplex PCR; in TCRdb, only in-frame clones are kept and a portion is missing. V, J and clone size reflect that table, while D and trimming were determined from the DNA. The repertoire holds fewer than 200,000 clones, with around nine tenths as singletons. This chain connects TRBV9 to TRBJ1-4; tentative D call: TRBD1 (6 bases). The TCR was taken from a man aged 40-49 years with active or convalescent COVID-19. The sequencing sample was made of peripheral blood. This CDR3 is CASSVAGTPNEKLFF. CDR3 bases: TGTGCCAGCAGCGTAGCCGGGACACCTAATGAAAAACTGTTTTTT.